Included here is one T cell receptor (beta chain) sequence, with context. As yet, its antigen is unknown. PCR employed 60 Vbeta and 13 Jbeta primers. The data were produced by immunoSEQ multiplex PCR, yet TCRdb's version contains in-frame clones alone and is incomplete. In the table there are 150,000 to 200,000 clones, around 83% of which are singletons. The entry originates in a study of cytomegalovirus exposure and HLA in healthy donors. Study information: As an earlier analysis found, some 170 million T cells yielded approximately 100 million unique TCR beta sequences.

The study, taken as a whole, reports: Cytomegalovirus status, reportedly, was diagnosed with high specificity and sensitivity by the classifier.

Germline values: CDR1 ENHRY, CDR2 SYGVKD. The CDR3 is 15 residues long. The ends lost 3 bases at V and 5 bases at J; junction bases unmatched: 4. The chain links TRBV10-3 to TRBJ2-2; 9 bases match TRBD1. The TCR originated in a man younger than 30 in good health and CMV-seropositive. The sample taken for sequencing was PBMCs. DNA for the CDR3: TGTGCCATCAGTGAACGAGACAGGGGGACCGGGGAGCTGTTTTTT. Its translation is CAISERDRGTGELFF.